These 23 T cell receptor beta chains originate from one sample sequenced in a study of OX40 agonist ivuxolimab in advanced cancers. Libraries were built with the immunoSEQ multiplex PCR assay. Here the immuneACCESS table is served through TCRdb, limited to in-frame sequences with V and J called. Missing clones are a known gap in these copies; in checked studies unresolved V genes cover under half, and the rest lacks a known reason. The sample table shows about 30,000 clones, and approximately 83% are seen once. 25% to 30% of the sample is in the top ten clones. The material was CD4+ or CD8+ T cells sorted from blood, obtained in a trial of the OX40 agonist ivuxolimab. The receptors originated from an adult with an advanced solid tumor such as melanoma, head and neck, liver or kidney cancer.

The rearrangement links TRBV6-5 to TRBJ2-7, with no clear D. Germline assignment: CDR1 MNHEY and CDR2 SVGAGI. Between the trimmed V and J ends, which lost 0 bases and 3 bases, there was a span of 9 bases. The CDR3 covers 14 residues. The CDR3 DNA reads TGTGCCAGCAGTTACTCCGCCAGCTACTACGAGCAGTACTTC. This codes for CASSYSASYYEQYF.

This clone appeared a single time. The V gene is TRBV9, the J gene TRBJ2-7, with D maybe TRBD1 (6 bases). This CDR3 is 14 amino acids long. Trimming cost V 3 bases and J 2 bases, with 12 bases left between them. Germline CDR1 is SGDLS and CDR2 is YYNGEE. CDR3 sequence reads: CASSGRTDPYEQYF. The CDR3 DNA reads as TGTGCCAGCAGCGGGCGGACAGACCCCTACGAGCAGTACTTC.

The chain couples TRBV11-2 to TRBJ1-2; TRBD1 matches at 8 bases. Losses at the gene ends were 3 bases for V and 6 bases for J; bases not matched to a gene: 9. This CDR3 is 15 amino acids long. Germline CDR1 and CDR2: SGHAT and FQNNGV. CDR3 DNA: TGTGCCAGCAGCTTCCGGCAGGGGGCCTATCATGGCTACACCTTC. Amino acid sequence: CASSFRQGAYHGYTF.

The rearrangement joins TRBV10-1 to TRBJ1-1; possibly TRBD1 for D (6 bases). CDR3 length equals 17 residues. V shed 0 bases and J shed 5 bases, with 19 bases lying between them. CDR1 is WNHNN, CDR2 SYGVQD, per germline (reference sequence). In nucleotides, the CDR3 is TGCGCCAGCAGTGAGTCGGTCAGGGGTTCGATAGCAACTGAAGCTTTCTTT. This sequence encodes CASSESVRGSIATEAFF.

This clone has only one observation. The V and J genes are TRBV19 and TRBJ2-5, with TRBD1 matching over 9 bases. Germline CDR1 reads LNHDA; CDR2 reads SQIVND (reference sequence). V shed 4 bases and J 2 bases; nucleotides not matched to a gene: 14. This CDR3 has 18 residues. In nucleotides, the CDR3 is TGTGCCAGTAGTACCCGGGGACAGGGATTGCGACTACAAGAGACCCAGTACTTC. Encoded protein: CASSTRGQGLRLQETQYF. Variable domain in full (rest from reference TRBV19 and TRBJ2-5): DGGITQSPKYLFRKEGQNVTLSCEQNLNHDAMYWYRQDPGQGLRLIYYSQIVNDFQKGDIAEGYSVSREKKESFPLTVTSAQKNPTAFYLCASSTRGQGLRLQETQYFGPGTRLLVL.

The CDR3 region is CASSLGYEQYF. The CDR3 DNA sequence: TGTGCCAGCAGTTTAGGATACGAGCAGTACTTC. The gene calls are TRBV27 and TRBJ2-7; no clear D. Germline V gene data show CDR1 as MNHEY and CDR2 as SMNVEV (reference sequence). The CDR3 sequence is 11 residues long. V was shortened by 2 bases and J by 4 bases, with 3 bases between the two germline ends.

V usage is TRBV7-9 and J usage is TRBJ1-2, with D uncertain. The CDR3 covers 15 residues. Trimming took 2 bases from V and 1 from J, leaving 11 bases between them. Germline assignment: CDR1 SEHNR and CDR2 FQNEAQ (reference sequence). The CDR3: CASSLSGVFNYGYTF. Written as DNA, the CDR3 is TGTGCCAGCAGCTTATCAGGCGTATTTAACTATGGCTACACCTTC.

This clone was observed once. The chain combines TRBV9 with TRBJ2-1; D is uncertain. V dropped 1 base and J dropped 5 bases, with 10 bases sitting between them. Germline CDR1 reads SGDLS; CDR2 reads YYNGEE. This CDR3 comprises 14 residues. CDR3 in DNA: TGTGCCAGCAGCGTACCAAACAGAGACAATGAGCAGTTCTTC. As protein: CASSVPNRDNEQFF.

This chain joins TRBV13 and TRBJ2-4; TRBD1 matches at 9 bases. The ends lost 5 bases at V and 6 bases at J; junction bases unmatched: 8. The germline gives CDR1 PRHDT, CDR2 FYEKMQ (reference sequence). The CDR3 length is 15 residues. The CDR3 is CASSHGTGFRNIQYF. CDR3 bases: TGTGCCAGCAGCCACGGGACAGGGTTTAGAAACATTCAGTACTTC.

The chain is built from TRBV10-2 and TRBJ2-2; tentatively, D is TRBD2 (6 bases). CDR1 and CDR2 (germline): WSHSY, SAAADI. The CDR3 has 19 residues. V lost 2 bases and J 5 bases, leaving 24 bases between the germline ends. The CDR3 here is CASSEMGVVPHGGTGELFF. In DNA form, the CDR3 reads TGCGCCAGCAGTGAGATGGGGGTTGTCCCTCACGGGGGAACCGGGGAGCTGTTTTTT.

By sample fraction, this clone is large (0.1 to 1%). The rearrangement links TRBV7-9 to TRBJ2-7, with TRBD2 matching 7 bases. The trim removed 4 bases at V and 3 bases at J, leaving 9 bases unmatched. The germline V gene has CDR1 SEHNR and CDR2 FQNEAQ (reference sequence). There are 15 residues in the CDR3. CDR3 protein: CASSSPRGDYYEQYF. CDR3 DNA: TGTGCCAGCAGCTCACCCCGGGGGGACTACTACGAGCAGTACTTC. Full variable domain (outside the CDR3, taken from reference TRBV7-9 and TRBJ2-7): DTGVSQNPRHKITKRGQNVTFRCDPISEHNRLYWYRQTLGQGPEFLTYFQNEAQLEKSRLLSDRFSAERPKGSFSTLEIQRTEQGDSAMYLCASSSPRGDYYEQYFGPGTRLTVT.

The chain employs TRBV9 and TRBJ2-5, with D possibly TRBD2 on 5 matching bases. V shed 2 bases and J shed 2 bases, with 16 bases lying between them. CDR1 is SGDLS, CDR2 YYNGEE, per germline. This CDR3 spans 16 amino acids. CDR3 in DNA: TGTGCCAGCAGCGTTGGAGGAGGTGGTTCACAAGAGACCCAGTACTTC. It codes for CASSVGGGGSQETQYF.

This chain uses TRBV27 with TRBJ2-1; D is possibly TRBD1 or TRBD2 (6 bases each). Trimming took 6 bases from V and 8 from J, leaving 20 bases between them. The CDR3 is made up of 15 amino acids. Germline CDR1 reads MNHEY; CDR2 reads SMNVEV (reference sequence). The CDR3: CASRLQGGRGHEQFF. DNA of the CDR3: TGTGCCAGCAGGCTACAAGGGGGGCGGGGCCATGAGCAGTTCTTC.

Within the sample, this clone is medium-sized. The V gene is TRBV11-3, the J gene TRBJ2-7, with D possibly being TRBD2 (5 bases). V lost 5 bases and J 3 bases, leaving 11 bases between the germline ends. The CDR3 sequence is 13 residues long. Germline values: CDR1 SGHNT, CDR2 YENEEA. The CDR3 here is CASSPRRGYEQYF. The CDR3 coding sequence is TGTGCCAGCAGCCCTCGACGGGGCTACGAGCAGTACTTC.

Sample share makes this clone medium-sized. This chain links TRBV6-6 with TRBJ2-7; the D gene could be TRBD1 or TRBD2 (5 bases each). The CDR3 runs to 16 residues. V lost 6 bases and J lost 2, with 20 bases in between. Germline CDR1 and CDR2: MNHNY and SVGAGI (reference sequence). The CDR3 reads CASSAGTGTDAYEQYF. CDR3 nucleotide sequence: TGTGCCAGCAGCGCTGGGACCGGGACGGACGCCTACGAGCAGTACTTC.

V usage is TRBV11-2 and J usage is TRBJ2-3; D unresolved. The ends were cut back, 5 bases at V and 3 bases at J, with 6 bases in the middle. The length of the CDR3 is 12 residues. Per germline, CDR1 SGHAT and CDR2 FQNNGV. CDR3 sequence reads: CASSPITDTQYF. The CDR3, as DNA: TGTGCCAGCAGCCCTATAACAGATACGCAGTATTTT.

The chain uses TRBV29-1 and TRBJ1-1; 7 bases agree with TRBD1. The CDR3 totals 10 residues. V lost 5 bases, J lost 7 bases, and 1 base stayed unmatched. Germline CDR1 reads SQVTM; CDR2 reads ANQGSEA. The CDR3 here is CSVNRGEAFF. CDR3 nucleotides: TGCAGCGTTAACAGGGGTGAAGCTTTCTTT.

The V gene is TRBV5-5, the J gene TRBJ2-2, with D perhaps TRBD1 or TRBD2 (6 bases each). There are 17 residues in the CDR3. CDR1 SGHKS and CDR2 YYEKEE come from the germline V gene (reference sequence). The germline V and J ends were trimmed by 3 bases and 3 bases, with 18 bases remaining between them. The CDR3 DNA reads as TGTGCCAGCAGCTGGAGGGGGTCAGGATCGGACACCGGGGAGCTGTTTTTT. Protein sequence: CASSWRGSGSDTGELFF.

The chain combines TRBV28 with TRBJ2-7, with 9 positions matching TRBD2. The CDR3 is made up of 16 amino acids. The germline V gene has CDR1 MDHEN and CDR2 SYDVKM. V lost 6 bases and J lost 5; bases outside the gene matches: 14. Here the CDR3 DNA reads TGTGCCAGCAGCCAGGCGGGAGGGGGACCCGCCAACGAGCAGTACTTC. Amino acid sequence: CASSQAGGGPANEQYF.

The rearrangement joins TRBV6-6 to TRBJ2-1; D might be TRBD1 or TRBD2, each matching 5 bases. The germline gives CDR1 MNHNY, CDR2 SVGAGI (reference sequence). CDR3 length: 13 residues. Trimming took 8 bases from V and 0 from J, leaving 8 bases between them. DNA of the CDR3: TGTGCCAGCGGGGGAGCCTCCTACAATGAGCAGTTCTTC. This encodes CASGGASYNEQFF.

The CDR3 nucleotides are TGTGCCAGCAGCTTGGGAGTAGTTGAGCTTCTGGATCCGCAGTATTTT. As protein: CASSLGVVELLDPQYF. This chain links TRBV5-4 with TRBJ2-3; D is undetermined. The CDR3 is made up of 16 amino acids. CDR1 is SGHNT and CDR2 is YYREEE in the germline V gene (reference sequence). Trimming took off 0 bases at V and 10 bases at J, with 21 bases between the two ends.

This chain connects TRBV5-4 to TRBJ2-3; the match to TRBD2 covers 11 bases. Germline CDR1 reads SGHNT; CDR2 reads YYREEE (reference sequence). CDR3 length equals 17 residues. V lost 4 bases and J lost 2; bases outside the gene matches: 9. The CDR3 DNA reads TGTGCCAGCAGCAACCCACTAGCGGGGGACCTCACAGATACGCAGTATTTT. It encodes CASSNPLAGDLTDTQYF.

This chain joins TRBV7-9 and TRBJ2-1; 13 bases are a match to TRBD2. This CDR3 spans 16 amino acids. V was pared by 2 bases and J by 4 bases, with 2 bases of the junction left unmatched. Germline CDR1 is SEHNR and CDR2 is FQNEAQ (reference sequence). The CDR3 here is CASSLTSGGVYNEQFF. For the CDR3, the DNA is TGTGCCAGCAGCTTAACTAGCGGGGGGGTGTACAATGAGCAGTTCTTC.